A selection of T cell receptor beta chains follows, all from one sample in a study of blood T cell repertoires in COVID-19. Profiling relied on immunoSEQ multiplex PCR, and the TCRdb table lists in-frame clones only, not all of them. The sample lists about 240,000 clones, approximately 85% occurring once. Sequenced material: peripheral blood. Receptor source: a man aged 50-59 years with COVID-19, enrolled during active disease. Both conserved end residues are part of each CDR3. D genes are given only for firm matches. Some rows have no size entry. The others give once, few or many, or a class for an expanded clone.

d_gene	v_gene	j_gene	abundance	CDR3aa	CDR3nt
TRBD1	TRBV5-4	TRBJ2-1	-	CASSSQGTVDSYNEQFF	TGTGCCAGCAGCTCCCAGGGGACAGTTGATTCCTACAATGAGCAGTTCTTC
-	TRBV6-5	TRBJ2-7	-	CASSYTVRGEQYF	TGTGCCAGCAGTTACACAGTTAGGGGCGAGCAGTACTTC
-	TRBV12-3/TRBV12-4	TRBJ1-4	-	CASSLSLRKLFF	TGTGCCAGCAGTTTAAGTCTAAGAAAACTGTTTTTT
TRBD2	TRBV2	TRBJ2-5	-	CASSVTSGGEGETQYF	TGTGCCAGCAGTGTAACTAGCGGGGGGGAAGGAGAGACCCAGTACTTC
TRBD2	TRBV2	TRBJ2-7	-	CASSVFAGDFEQYF	TGTGCCAGCAGTGTGTTTGCGGGGGACTTCGAGCAGTACTTC
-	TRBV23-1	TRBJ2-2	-	CASSQLRTEQGRDTGELFF	TGCGCCAGCAGTCAATTAAGGACGGAACAGGGACGTGACACCGGGGAGCTGTTTTTT
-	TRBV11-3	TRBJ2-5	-	CASSLRSGHQETQYF	TGTGCCAGCAGCTTACGTAGCGGACACCAAGAGACCCAGTACTTC
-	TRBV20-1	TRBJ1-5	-	CSASSRSNQPQHF	TGCAGTGCTAGTTCCAGATCCAATCAGCCCCAGCATTTT
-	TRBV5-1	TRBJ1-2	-	CASRPLEGGDGYTF	TGCGCCAGCAGACCATTGGAAGGGGGAGATGGCTACACCTTC
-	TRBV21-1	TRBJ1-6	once	CASPLTGRPNSPLHF	TGTGCCAGCCCTCTCACAGGGCGTCCAAATTCACCCCTCCACTTT
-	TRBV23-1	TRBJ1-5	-	CASSQSSRLNADRAQHF	TGCGCCAGCAGTCAATCGAGTCGACTCAACGCAGATCGGGCCCAGCATTTT
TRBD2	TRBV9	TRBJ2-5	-	CASSGTSGGETQYF	TGTGCCAGCAGTGGGACTAGCGGGGGGGAGACCCAGTACTTC
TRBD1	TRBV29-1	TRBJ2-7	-	CSVEGTGGENEQYF	TGCAGCGTTGAAGGGACAGGGGGCGAAAACGAGCAGTACTTC
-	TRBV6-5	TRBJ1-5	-	CASTQQGDQPQHF	TGTGCCAGCACCCAACAGGGCGATCAGCCCCAGCATTTT
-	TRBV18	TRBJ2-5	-	CASSPLSGIGETQYF	TGTGCCAGCTCACCACTCTCAGGGATCGGGGAGACCCAGTACTTC
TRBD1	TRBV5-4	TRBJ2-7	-	CASSLVGTDTLRGEQYF	TGTGCCAGCAGCTTGGTCGGGACAGACACTCTGCGAGGCGAGCAGTACTTC